The present T cell receptor (beta chain) was sequenced within a study of a mutant IDH1 vaccine in newly diagnosed glioma. About the research overall: The start of vaccination came 4-6 weeks after radiotherapy alone, or with temozolomide cycles. Earlier treatment was radiotherapy, temozolomide, or both, with most getting both.

Overall study findings and caveats: Among patients, 90% to 95% showed immune responses induced by the vaccine.

Regarding time point: week 5, during vaccination. Each vaccine dose was 300 ug of mutant IDH1 20-mer peptide, with topical imiquimod. Donor tumors were new WHO grade 3 or 4 IDH1-mutant, ATRX-lost astrocytomas. The table came from immunoSEQ multiplex PCR; TCRdb's copy has only in-frame clones and leaves some out. The profile shows over 30,000 clones, just under 85% of them singletons. V shed 1 base and J 3 bases; nucleotides not matched to a gene: 3. This CDR3 has 17 residues. CDR1 and CDR2 (germline): MGHRA, YSYEKL. For this clone: Its antigen is undetermined.

The chain combines TRBV4-1 with TRBJ2-2; TRBD2 matches at 12 bases. The sequenced sample was PBMCs, obtained from a glioma patient whose treatment included an IDH1 peptide vaccine. This receptor was obtained from a man aged 25-45 years with glioma. The CDR3 sequence: CASSQGLAGVYTGELFF. The CDR3 region has the DNA TGCGCCAGCAGCCAAGGACTAGCGGGGGTGTACACCGGGGAGCTGTTTTTT.